This T cell receptor beta chain comes out of a study of blood T cells in healthy people across ages. Study outcomes and limitations: Researchers judged that diversity estimates from one million T cells fell short of true values.

The second PCR ran about 6 to 11 cycles with a sample-barcoded 5' primer and J-beta primers. All samples gave at least 2.5 million CDR3-containing paired-end reads. TCRdb re-analysed the 5' RACE reads in MiXCR, keeping a single row per CDR3 protein. The profile shows 1 million to 1.2 million distinct CDR3 sequences, more than 30% of them singletons. The sample holds a few counts of this clonotype. Its antigen is as yet unknown. The V end was cut by 2 bases, the J end by 0 bases, with 9 bases between. The CDR3 runs 15 residues. The germline CDR1 and CDR2 sequences are KGHDR and SFDVKD. The chain combines TRBV24-1 with TRBJ2-5; D is uncertain. Specimen: blood. The sequence derives from a man between 18 and 29 years old in good health. The CDR3: CATSDSDVYQETQYF. The CDR3 nucleotides are TGTGCCACCAGTGATTCGGACGTCTACCAAGAGACCCAGTACTTC.